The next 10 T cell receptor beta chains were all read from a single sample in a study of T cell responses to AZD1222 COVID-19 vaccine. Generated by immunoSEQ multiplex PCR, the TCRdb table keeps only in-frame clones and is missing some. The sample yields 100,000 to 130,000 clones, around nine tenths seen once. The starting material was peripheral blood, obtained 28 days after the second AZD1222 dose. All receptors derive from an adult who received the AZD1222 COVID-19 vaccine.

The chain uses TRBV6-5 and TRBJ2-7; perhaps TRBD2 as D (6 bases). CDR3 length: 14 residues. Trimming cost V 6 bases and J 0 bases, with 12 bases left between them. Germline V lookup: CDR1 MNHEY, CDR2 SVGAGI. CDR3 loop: CASRTPGLSYEQYF. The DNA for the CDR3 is TGTGCCAGCAGGACACCGGGACTCTCCTACGAGCAGTACTTC.

The CDR3 loop is CASSSPRTSGTYEQYF. In DNA, the CDR3 is TGTGCCAGCAGTTCCCCCCGGACTAGCGGGACCTACGAGCAGTACTTC. This chain uses TRBV27 with TRBJ2-7; 12 nucleotides line up with TRBD2. J lost 2 bases, V lost 4 bases, and 6 bases had no gene match. CDR1 and CDR2 (germline): MNHEY, SMNVEV (reference sequence). This CDR3 spans 16 amino acids.

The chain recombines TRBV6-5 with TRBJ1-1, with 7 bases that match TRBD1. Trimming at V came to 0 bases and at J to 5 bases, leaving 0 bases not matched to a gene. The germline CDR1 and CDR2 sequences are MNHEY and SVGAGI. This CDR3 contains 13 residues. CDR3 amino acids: CASSYSQGTEAFF. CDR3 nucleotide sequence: TGTGCCAGCAGTTACTCACAGGGGACTGAAGCTTTCTTT.

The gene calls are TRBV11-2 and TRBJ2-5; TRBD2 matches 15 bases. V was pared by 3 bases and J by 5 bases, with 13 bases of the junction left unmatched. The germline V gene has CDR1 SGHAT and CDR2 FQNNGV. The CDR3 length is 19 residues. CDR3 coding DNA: TGTGCCAGCAGCTTGGCCTTTAGGACTAGCGGGGGGGCCGGGGAGACCCAGTACTTC. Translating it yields CASSLAFRTSGGAGETQYF.

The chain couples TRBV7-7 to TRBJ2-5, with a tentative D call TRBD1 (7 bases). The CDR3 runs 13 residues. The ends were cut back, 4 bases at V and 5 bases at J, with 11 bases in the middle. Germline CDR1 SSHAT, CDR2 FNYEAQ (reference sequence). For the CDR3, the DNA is TGTGCCAGCAGCTCAGGAGGGGGCGAGACCCAGTACTTC. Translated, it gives CASSSGGGETQYF.

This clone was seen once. CDR3 amino acids: CASSLDQYNSPLHF. In nucleotides, the CDR3 is TGTGCCAGCAGCTTGGATCAGTATAATTCACCCCTCCACTTT. The chain couples TRBV11-2 to TRBJ1-6; D remains unclear. V was pared by 3 bases and J by 4 bases, with 7 bases between. CDR3 length equals 14 residues. CDR1 SGHAT and CDR2 FQNNGV come from the germline V gene.

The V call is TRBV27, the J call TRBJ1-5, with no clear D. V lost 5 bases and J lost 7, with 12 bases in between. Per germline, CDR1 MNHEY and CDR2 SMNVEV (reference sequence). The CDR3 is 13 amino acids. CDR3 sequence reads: CASSNLVGQPQHF. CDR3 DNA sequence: TGTGCCAGCAGTAATCTGGTAGGACAGCCCCAGCATTTT.

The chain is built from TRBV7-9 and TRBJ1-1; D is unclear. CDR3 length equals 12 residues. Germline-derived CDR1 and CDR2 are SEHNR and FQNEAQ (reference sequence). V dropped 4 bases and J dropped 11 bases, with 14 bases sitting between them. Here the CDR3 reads CASSSDQKRAFF. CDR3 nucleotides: TGTGCCAGCAGCTCAGATCAAAAGCGTGCTTTCTTT. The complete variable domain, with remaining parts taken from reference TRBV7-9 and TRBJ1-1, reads DTGVSQNPRHKITKRGQNVTFRCDPISEHNRLYWYRQTLGQGPEFLTYFQNEAQLEKSRLLSDRFSAERPKGSFSTLEIQRTEQGDSAMYLCASSSDQKRAFFGQGTRLTVV.

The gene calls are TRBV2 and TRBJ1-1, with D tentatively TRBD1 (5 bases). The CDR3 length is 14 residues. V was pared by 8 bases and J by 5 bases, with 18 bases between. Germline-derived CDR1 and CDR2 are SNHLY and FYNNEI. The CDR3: CASPREGRSTEAFF. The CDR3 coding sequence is TGTGCCAGCCCTCGGGAGGGACGGTCTACTGAAGCTTTCTTT.

The CDR3 reads CASSLSGTRKGEQFF. CDR3 DNA sequence: TGTGCCAGTAGTCTCTCCGGGACTAGGAAGGGCGAGCAGTTCTTC. V is TRBV19 and J is TRBJ2-1; 8 bases are shared with TRBD2. The CDR3 is made up of 15 amino acids. Trimming removed 5 bases from V and 10 bases from J; junction bases left unmatched: 13. Germline V gives CDR1 LNHDA, CDR2 SQIVND (reference sequence).